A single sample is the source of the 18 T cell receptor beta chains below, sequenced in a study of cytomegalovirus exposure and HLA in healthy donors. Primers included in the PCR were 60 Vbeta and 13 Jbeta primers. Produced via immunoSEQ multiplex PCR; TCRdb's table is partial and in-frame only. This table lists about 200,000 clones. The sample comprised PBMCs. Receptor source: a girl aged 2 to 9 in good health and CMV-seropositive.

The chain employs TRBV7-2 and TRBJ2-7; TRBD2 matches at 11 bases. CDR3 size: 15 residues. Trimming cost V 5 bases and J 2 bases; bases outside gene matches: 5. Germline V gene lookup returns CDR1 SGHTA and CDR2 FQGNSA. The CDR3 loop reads CASSRRLAGTYEQYF. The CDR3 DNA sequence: TGTGCCAGCAGCCGGAGACTAGCGGGGACCTACGAGCAGTACTTC.

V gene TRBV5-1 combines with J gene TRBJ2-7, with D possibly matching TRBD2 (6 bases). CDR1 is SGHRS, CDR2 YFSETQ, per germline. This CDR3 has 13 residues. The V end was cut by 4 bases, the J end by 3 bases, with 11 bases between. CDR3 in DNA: TGCGCCAGCAGCGCTGGCGGGGTCTACGAGCAGTACTTC. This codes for CASSAGGVYEQYF.

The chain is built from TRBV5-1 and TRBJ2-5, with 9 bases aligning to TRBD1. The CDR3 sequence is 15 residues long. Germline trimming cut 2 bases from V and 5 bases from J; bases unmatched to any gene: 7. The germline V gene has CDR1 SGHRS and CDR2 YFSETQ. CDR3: CASSFAQGAVETQYF. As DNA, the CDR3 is TGCGCCAGCAGCTTCGCACAGGGGGCTGTGGAGACCCAGTACTTC. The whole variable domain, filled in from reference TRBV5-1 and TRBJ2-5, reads KAGVTQTPRYLIKTRGQQVTLSCSPISGHRSVSWYQQTPGQGLQFLFEYFSETQRNKGNFPGRFSGRQFSNSRSEMNVSTLELGDSALYLCASSFAQGAVETQYFGPGTRLLVL.

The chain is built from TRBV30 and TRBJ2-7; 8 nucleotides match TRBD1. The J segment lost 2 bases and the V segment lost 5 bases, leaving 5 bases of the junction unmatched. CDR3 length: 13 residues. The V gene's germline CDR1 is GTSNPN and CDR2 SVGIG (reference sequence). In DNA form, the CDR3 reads TGTGCCTGGGGGACAGGCGATACCTACGAGCAGTACTTC. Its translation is CAWGTGDTYEQYF.

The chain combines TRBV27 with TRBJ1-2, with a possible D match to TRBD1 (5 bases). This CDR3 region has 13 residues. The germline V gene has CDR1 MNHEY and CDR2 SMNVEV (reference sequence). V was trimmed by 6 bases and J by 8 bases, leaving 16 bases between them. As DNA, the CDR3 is TGTGCCAGCAGCCCCGCCAGGACAACCGGCTACACCTTC. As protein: CASSPARTTGYTF.

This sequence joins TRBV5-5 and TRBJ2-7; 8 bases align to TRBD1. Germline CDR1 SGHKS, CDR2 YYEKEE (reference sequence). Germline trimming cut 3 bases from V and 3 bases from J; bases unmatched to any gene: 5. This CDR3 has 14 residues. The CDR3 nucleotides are TGTGCCAGCAGCTCCGGACAGGGTTACTACGAGCAGTACTTC. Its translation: CASSSGQGYYEQYF.

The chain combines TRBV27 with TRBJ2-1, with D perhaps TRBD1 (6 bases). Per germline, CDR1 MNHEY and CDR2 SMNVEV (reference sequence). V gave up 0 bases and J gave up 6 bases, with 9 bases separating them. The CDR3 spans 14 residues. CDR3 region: CASSLSVGANEQFF. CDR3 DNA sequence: TGTGCCAGCAGTTTATCCGTGGGGGCCAATGAGCAGTTCTTC.

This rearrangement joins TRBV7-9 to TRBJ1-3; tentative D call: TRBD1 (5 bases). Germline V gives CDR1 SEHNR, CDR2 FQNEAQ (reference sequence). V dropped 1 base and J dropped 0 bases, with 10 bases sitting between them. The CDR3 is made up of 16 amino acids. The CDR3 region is CASSLVSGGSGNTIYF. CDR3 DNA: TGTGCCAGCAGCTTAGTATCGGGGGGCTCTGGAAACACCATATATTTT.

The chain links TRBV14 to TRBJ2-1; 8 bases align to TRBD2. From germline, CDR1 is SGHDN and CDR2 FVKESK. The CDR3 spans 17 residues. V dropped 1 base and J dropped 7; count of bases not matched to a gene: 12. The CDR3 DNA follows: TGTGCCAGCAGCCAAGCACCAGCGGGAGTCTTTGGGAATGAGCAGTTCTTC. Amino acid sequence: CASSQAPAGVFGNEQFF.

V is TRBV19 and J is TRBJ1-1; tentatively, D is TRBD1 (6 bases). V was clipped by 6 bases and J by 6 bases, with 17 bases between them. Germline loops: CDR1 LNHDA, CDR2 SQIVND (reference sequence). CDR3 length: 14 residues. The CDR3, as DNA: TGTGCCAGTAGCATAATCAGGGGCTCCGCTGAAGCTTTCTTT. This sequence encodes CASSIIRGSAEAFF.

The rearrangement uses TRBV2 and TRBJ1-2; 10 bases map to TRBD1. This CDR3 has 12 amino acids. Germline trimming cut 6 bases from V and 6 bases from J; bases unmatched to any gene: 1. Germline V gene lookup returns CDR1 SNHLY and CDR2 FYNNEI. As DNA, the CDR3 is TGTGCCAGCAGCGGACAGGGGGATGGCTACACCTTC. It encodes CASSGQGDGYTF.

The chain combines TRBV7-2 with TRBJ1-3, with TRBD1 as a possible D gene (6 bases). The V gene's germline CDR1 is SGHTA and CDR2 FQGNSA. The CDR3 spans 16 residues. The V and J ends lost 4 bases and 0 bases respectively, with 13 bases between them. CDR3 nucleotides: TGTGCCAGCAGCTGGACAGATAACCCCTCTGGAAACACCATATATTTT. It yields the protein CASSWTDNPSGNTIYF.

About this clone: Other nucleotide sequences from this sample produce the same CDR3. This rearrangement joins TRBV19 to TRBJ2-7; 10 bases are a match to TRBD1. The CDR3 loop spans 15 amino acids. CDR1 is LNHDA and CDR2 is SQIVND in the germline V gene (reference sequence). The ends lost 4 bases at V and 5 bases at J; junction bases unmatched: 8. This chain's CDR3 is CASSSAGTGVDEQYF. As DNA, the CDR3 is TGTGCCAGTAGTAGCGCTGGGACAGGGGTGGACGAGCAGTACTTC. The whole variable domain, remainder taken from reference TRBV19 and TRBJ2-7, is DGGITQSPKYLFRKEGQNVTLSCEQNLNHDAMYWYRQDPGQGLRLIYYSQIVNDFQKGDIAEGYSVSREKKESFPLTVTSAQKNPTAFYLCASSSAGTGVDEQYFGPGTRLTVT.

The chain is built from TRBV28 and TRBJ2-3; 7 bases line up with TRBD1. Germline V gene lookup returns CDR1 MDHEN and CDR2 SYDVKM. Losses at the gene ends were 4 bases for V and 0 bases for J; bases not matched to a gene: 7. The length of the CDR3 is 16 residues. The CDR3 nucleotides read TGTGCCAGCAGTTCGACAGGGATAGCTAGCACAGATACGCAGTATTTT. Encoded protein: CASSSTGIASTDTQYF.

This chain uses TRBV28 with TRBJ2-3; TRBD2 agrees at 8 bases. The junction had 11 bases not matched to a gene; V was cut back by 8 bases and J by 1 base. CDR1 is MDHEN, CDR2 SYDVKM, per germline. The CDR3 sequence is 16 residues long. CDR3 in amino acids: CASSLKSGRGTDTQYF. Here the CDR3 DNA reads TGTGCCAGCTCCCTGAAGAGCGGGAGAGGCACAGATACGCAGTATTTT.

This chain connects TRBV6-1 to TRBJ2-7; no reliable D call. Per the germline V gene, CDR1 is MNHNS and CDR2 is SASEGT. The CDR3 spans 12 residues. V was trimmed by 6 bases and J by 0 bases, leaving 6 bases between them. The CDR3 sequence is CASRSSSYEQYF. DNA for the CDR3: TGTGCCAGCAGGAGCTCCTCCTACGAGCAGTACTTC.

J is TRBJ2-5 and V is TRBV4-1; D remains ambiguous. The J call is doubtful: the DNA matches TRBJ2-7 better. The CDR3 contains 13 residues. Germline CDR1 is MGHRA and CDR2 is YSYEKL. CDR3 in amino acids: CASSQARSYEQYF. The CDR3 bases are TGCGCCAGCAGCCAAGCCCGGAGCTACGAGCAGTACTTC.

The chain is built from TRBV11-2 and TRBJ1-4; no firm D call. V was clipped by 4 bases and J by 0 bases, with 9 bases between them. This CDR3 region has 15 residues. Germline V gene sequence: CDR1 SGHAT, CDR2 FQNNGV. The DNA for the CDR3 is TGTGCCAGCAGCTGGCAGGCTGCAACTAATGAAAAACTGTTTTTT. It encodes CASSWQAATNEKLFF.